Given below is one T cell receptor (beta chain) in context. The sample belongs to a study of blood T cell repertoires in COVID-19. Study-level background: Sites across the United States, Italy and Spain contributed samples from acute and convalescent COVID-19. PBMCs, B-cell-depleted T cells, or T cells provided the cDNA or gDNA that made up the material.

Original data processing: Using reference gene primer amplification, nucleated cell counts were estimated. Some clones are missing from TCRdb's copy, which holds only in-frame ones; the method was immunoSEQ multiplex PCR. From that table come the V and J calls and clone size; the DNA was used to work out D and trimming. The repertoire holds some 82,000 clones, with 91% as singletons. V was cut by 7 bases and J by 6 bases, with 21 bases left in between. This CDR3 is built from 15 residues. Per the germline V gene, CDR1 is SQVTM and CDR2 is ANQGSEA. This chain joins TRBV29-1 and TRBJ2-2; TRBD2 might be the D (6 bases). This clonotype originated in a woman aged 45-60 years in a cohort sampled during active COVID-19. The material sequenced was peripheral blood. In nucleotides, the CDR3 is TGCAGCGCAAGTGAACAAGACGCGGGGTCCGGGGAGCTGTTTTTT. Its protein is CSASEQDAGSGELFF.